Following are 10 T cell receptor beta chains from one sample sequenced in a study of T-cell reconstitution after alpha-beta-depleted transplantation in children. Molecular barcoding with unique molecular identifiers was used for the TCRbeta library. TCRdb reprocessed the PCR reads with MiXCR, giving one entry per CDR3 protein. The data hold 100,000 to 120,000 distinct CDR3 sequences, with 10% observed a single time. The specimen comprised PBMCs from the stem cell graft donor, sampled from the stem cell graft. These receptors all stem from a human donor who donated a stem cell graft to a child with acute lymphoblastic leukemia.

The table lists this clonotype with many counts. V and J are TRBV12-3 or TRBV12-4 and TRBJ1-6; 8 bases align to TRBD1. V lost 1 base to trimming and J lost 10 bases; unmatched junction nucleotides: 12. The CDR3 is 17 residues long. CDR3 residues: CASSLGTGGGRGSPLHF. The CDR3 DNA reads as TGTGCCAGCAGTTTAGGAACAGGGGGGGGCAGGGGGTCACCCCTCCACTTT.

This clonotype appeared many times. V is TRBV7-2 and J is TRBJ2-7, with 11 positions matching TRBD2. Germline lookup yields CDR1 SGHTA and CDR2 FQGNSA. Trimming took 7 bases from V and 9 from J; bases not matched to a gene: 11. The CDR3 contains 14 residues. CDR3 in amino acids: CASTIRSGGAGQYF. The CDR3 nucleotides are TGTGCCAGCACCATTCGTAGCGGGGGGGCGGGGCAGTACTTC.

This clonotype was detected ten times or more. The CDR3 is CSVVAGAANTGELFF. The CDR3 DNA sequence: TGCAGCGTTGTAGCGGGGGCCGCGAACACCGGGGAGCTGTTTTTT. The chain has TRBV29-1 and TRBJ2-2, with 9 positions matching TRBD2. Germline V CDR1 and CDR2: SQVTM, ANQGSEA. V gave up 4 bases and J gave up 0 bases; unmatched junction bases: 3. The CDR3 contains 15 residues.

The chain recombines TRBV7-2 with TRBJ2-7; D is undetermined. The CDR3 loop spans 13 amino acids. The V and J ends lost 5 bases and 0 bases respectively, with 8 bases between them. CDR1 is SGHTA and CDR2 is FQGNSA in the germline V gene. CDR3 in DNA: TGTGCCAGCAGCCAACCCAGCTCCTACGAGCAGTACTTC. Encoded protein: CASSQPSSYEQYF.

The V and J genes are TRBV11-3 and TRBJ2-2; D unclear. V lost 1 base and J lost 7, with 7 bases in between. The germline CDR1 and CDR2 sequences are SGHNT and YENEEA. The CDR3 length is 13 residues. CDR3 bases: TGTGCCAGCAGCTTAGGGTGGGGCGGGGAGCTGTTTTTT. This sequence encodes CASSLGWGGELFF.

Ten or more counts support this clonotype. V usage is TRBV20-1 and J usage is TRBJ2-7, with 10 bases lining up with TRBD2. This CDR3 has 16 residues. Trimming at V came to 5 bases and at J to 2 bases, leaving 12 bases not matched to a gene. Looked up from germline, CDR1 is DFQATT and CDR2 is SNEGSKA (reference sequence). The CDR3 reads CSASTTGLADAYEQYF. The CDR3 DNA reads as TGCAGTGCTTCCACAACAGGACTAGCGGACGCCTACGAGCAGTACTTC.

This clonotype was counted at least ten times. The rearrangement joins TRBV5-1 to TRBJ2-7, with D perhaps assigned TRBD1 or TRBD2 (6 bases each). The CDR3 has 14 residues. The ends were cut back, 0 bases at V and 3 bases at J, with 10 bases in the middle. CDR1 is SGHRS, CDR2 YFSETQ, per germline. In nucleotides, the CDR3 is TGCGCCAGCAGCTTGGTGGGGGGCGTCTACGAGCAGTACTTC. Encoded protein: CASSLVGGVYEQYF.

In this sample, this clonotype turned up many times. The chain has TRBV15 and TRBJ2-5; TRBD1 is a possible D gene (7 bases). V lost 1 base to trimming and J lost 4 bases, with 16 bases between them. The germline CDR1 and CDR2 sequences are LNHNV and YYDKDF (reference sequence). The CDR3 contains 16 residues. The CDR3 bases are TGTGCCACCAGCAGAGGGGATTGGCGGGACAGAGAGACCCAGTACTTC. This codes for CATSRGDWRDRETQYF. Complete variable domain (other parts from reference TRBV15 and TRBJ2-5): DAMVIQNPRYQVTQFGKPVTLSCSQTLNHNVMYWYQQKSSQAPKLLFHYYDKDFNNEADTPDNFQSRRPNTSFCFLDIRSPGLGDTAMYLCATSRGDWRDRETQYFGPGTRLLVL.

Many counts were recorded for this clonotype. The chain uses TRBV7-9 and TRBJ1-6, with D tentatively TRBD1 (5 bases). Trimming shortened V by 8 bases and J by 7 bases, and 15 bases separated the two germline ends. CDR1 is SEHNR, CDR2 FQNEAQ, per germline (reference sequence). This CDR3 comprises 14 residues. The CDR3 nucleotides are TGTGCCAGCGGACAAGGCTTGGTGAATTCACCCCTCCACTTT. This sequence encodes CASGQGLVNSPLHF.

Ten or more counts support this clonotype. This chain joins TRBV9 and TRBJ1-6; D not certain. The CDR3 has 13 residues. V lost 0 bases and J 13 bases, leaving 11 bases between the germline ends. Germline V CDR1 and CDR2: SGDLS, YYNGEE. The CDR3 here is CASSVDEGSPLHF. CDR3 coding DNA: TGTGCCAGCAGCGTAGATGAGGGTTCGCCCCTCCACTTT. The full variable domain, its missing parts supplied by reference TRBV9 and TRBJ1-6, is DSGVTQTPKHLITATGQRVTLRCSPRSGDLSVYWYQQSLDQGLQFLIQYYNGEERAKGNILERFSAQQFPDLHSELNLSSLELGDSALYFCASSVDEGSPLHFGNGTRLTVT.